The present T cell receptor beta chain was sequenced within a study of cytomegalovirus exposure and HLA in healthy donors. The study ran its PCR with 60 Vbeta and 13 Jbeta primers. TCRdb keeps only in-frame clones here, not all; method: immunoSEQ multiplex PCR. In the table there are 140,000 to 150,000 clones, 8.5% to 10% of which are singletons. V shed 0 bases and J shed 2 bases, with 14 bases lying between them. The CDR3 spans 16 residues. Germline CDR1 is SGHKS and CDR2 is YYEKEE (reference sequence). This clone has ten or more counts. The clonotype originates from a man aged 50 to 60 in good health and CMV-seronegative. The J gene is TRBJ2-5, the V gene TRBV5-5, with D tentatively TRBD1 (6 bases). The sequenced material came from PBMCs. The CDR3 coding sequence is TGTGCCAGCAGCTTGGTTGTTTTGAGGGGGCAAGAGACCCAGTACTTC. It specifies CASSLVVLRGQETQYF.